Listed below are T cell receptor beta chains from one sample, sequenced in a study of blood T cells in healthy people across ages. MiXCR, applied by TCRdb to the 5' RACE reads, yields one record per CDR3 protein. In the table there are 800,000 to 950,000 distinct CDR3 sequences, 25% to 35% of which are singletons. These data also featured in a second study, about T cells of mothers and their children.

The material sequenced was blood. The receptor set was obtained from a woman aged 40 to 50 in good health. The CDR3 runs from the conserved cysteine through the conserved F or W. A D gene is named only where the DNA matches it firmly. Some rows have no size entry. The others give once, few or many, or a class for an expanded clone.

cdr3_nt: TGCGCCAGCAGCTACGGACAGGGCGGAACTAATGAAAAACTGTTTTTT
cdr3_aa: CASSYGQGGTNEKLFF
v_call: TRBV5-1
j_call: TRBJ1-4
d_call: TRBD1
clone_size: -

cdr3_nt: TGTGCCAGCTCACCGCCGGACAGGGGAGGAGAGACCCAGTACTTC
cdr3_aa: CASSPPDRGGETQYF
v_call: TRBV18
j_call: TRBJ2-5
d_call: TRBD1
clone_size: few

cdr3_nt: TGTGCCACCAGCCCCGGGACAGGGGGTTTCGGTGAGCAGTTCTTC
cdr3_aa: CATSPGTGGFGEQFF
v_call: TRBV24-1
j_call: TRBJ2-1
d_call: TRBD1
clone_size: -

cdr3_nt: TGTGCCAGCAAGGGTGGGACCGAGGTCTACGAGCAGTACTTC
cdr3_aa: CASKGGTEVYEQYF
v_call: TRBV2
j_call: TRBJ2-7
d_call: -
clone_size: once

cdr3_nt: TGTGCCAGCTCACCCACGACAGGGACCCAAGAGACCCAGTACTTC
cdr3_aa: CASSPTTGTQETQYF
v_call: TRBV18
j_call: TRBJ2-5
d_call: TRBD1
clone_size: -

cdr3_nt: TGTGCCAGTAGTCGAGGGGGGGCTGCGGATCAGCCCCAGCATTTT
cdr3_aa: CASSRGGAADQPQHF
v_call: TRBV19
j_call: TRBJ1-5
d_call: -
clone_size: -

cdr3_nt: TGCGCCAGCAGCCAAGGAAGGGCAGGGTCGTACAATGAGCAGTTCTTC
cdr3_aa: CASSQGRAGSYNEQFF
v_call: TRBV4-1
j_call: TRBJ2-1
d_call: -
clone_size: few

cdr3_nt: TGCGCCAGCAGCCCCACCCAGACTAGCGGGGGCCCAATTCCCTACGAGCAGTACTTC
cdr3_aa: CASSPTQTSGGPIPYEQYF
v_call: TRBV4-1
j_call: TRBJ2-7
d_call: TRBD2
clone_size: -

cdr3_nt: TGCAGTGCTTTCAAAGAGACCCAGTACTTC
cdr3_aa: CSAFKETQYF
v_call: TRBV20-1
j_call: TRBJ2-5
d_call: -
clone_size: many

cdr3_nt: TGTGCCAGCAGCTTTGATCTAGCGTTAAGAGACACCGGGGAGCTGTTTTTT
cdr3_aa: CASSFDLALRDTGELFF
v_call: TRBV7-2
j_call: TRBJ2-2
d_call: -
clone_size: few

cdr3_nt: TGTGCCAGCAGCGTTGCCTACAGGACAACCAGCACAGATACGCAGTATTTT
cdr3_aa: CASSVAYRTTSTDTQYF
v_call: TRBV9
j_call: TRBJ2-3
d_call: -
clone_size: -

cdr3_nt: TGTGCCAGCAGCTTAGAATCGTCAAATGAGCAGTTCTTC
cdr3_aa: CASSLESSNEQFF
v_call: TRBV7-3
j_call: TRBJ2-1
d_call: -
clone_size: -

cdr3_nt: TGTGCCAGCAGCCAAGATCCAGCGGGGTTTCGGTACGAGCAGTACTTC
cdr3_aa: CASSQDPAGFRYEQYF
v_call: TRBV3-1
j_call: TRBJ2-7
d_call: TRBD2
clone_size: -

cdr3_nt: TGCAGCGCCATGACAGAGCTGAACACTGAAGCTTTCTTT
cdr3_aa: CSAMTELNTEAFF
v_call: TRBV29-1
j_call: TRBJ1-1
d_call: -
clone_size: many

cdr3_nt: TGTGCCAGCCTACAAGGTGGAGACACTGAAGCTTTCTTT
cdr3_aa: CASLQGGDTEAFF
v_call: TRBV2
j_call: TRBJ1-1
d_call: -
clone_size: many

cdr3_nt: TGTGCCAGCAGTGAATCGACAGAAAAATATGGCTACACCTTC
cdr3_aa: CASSESTEKYGYTF
v_call: TRBV28
j_call: TRBJ1-2
d_call: -
clone_size: -

cdr3_nt: TGTGCCAGCAGCCCGTTTCAGACATCCCAAGAGACCCAGTACTTC
cdr3_aa: CASSPFQTSQETQYF
v_call: TRBV5-5
j_call: TRBJ2-5
d_call: -
clone_size: few

cdr3_nt: TGCAGTGCTTCCCGGGACGGTACCTACGAGCAGTACTTC
cdr3_aa: CSASRDGTYEQYF
v_call: TRBV20-1
j_call: TRBJ2-7
d_call: -
clone_size: many

cdr3_nt: TGCAGCGTTTCCCAGGGGCTAAATCAGCCCCAGCATTTT
cdr3_aa: CSVSQGLNQPQHF
v_call: TRBV29-1
j_call: TRBJ1-5
d_call: -
clone_size: -

cdr3_nt: TGTGCCAGCAGCGAAGACTCCTACAATAAGCAGTTCTTC
cdr3_aa: CASSEDSYNKQFF
v_call: TRBV7-2
j_call: TRBJ2-1
d_call: -
clone_size: -

cdr3_nt: TGCGCCAGCAGCCAAGAGAGGAGTGGGACAGGGAAGTATAATTCACCCCTCCACTTT
cdr3_aa: CASSQERSGTGKYNSPLHF
v_call: TRBV4-1
j_call: TRBJ1-6
d_call: TRBD1
clone_size: -

cdr3_nt: TGTGCCAGCAGCCAAGGAGGGGGGAGTTCCTACAATGAGCAGTTCTTC
cdr3_aa: CASSQGGGSSYNEQFF
v_call: TRBV3-1
j_call: TRBJ2-1
d_call: -
clone_size: -

cdr3_nt: TGTGCCAGCAGCGGAGGGACTAGCTCCTACGAGCAGTACTTC
cdr3_aa: CASSGGTSSYEQYF
v_call: TRBV9
j_call: TRBJ2-7
d_call: TRBD2
clone_size: -

cdr3_nt: TGCAGCGTTGGGGGAGGGGGAGAACTTTATGGCTACACCTTC
cdr3_aa: CSVGGGGELYGYTF
v_call: TRBV29-1
j_call: TRBJ1-2
d_call: -
clone_size: many

cdr3_nt: TGTGCCAGCAGCTTGCCCCTAGCGGGGGGGCTGGAGACCCAGTACTTC
cdr3_aa: CASSLPLAGGLETQYF
v_call: TRBV7-2
j_call: TRBJ2-5
d_call: TRBD2
clone_size: -

cdr3_nt: TGTGCCAGCACCTCGAGAGGGTCGGGCAATCAGCCCCAGCATTTT
cdr3_aa: CASTSRGSGNQPQHF
v_call: TRBV6-2/TRBV6-3
j_call: TRBJ1-5
d_call: -
clone_size: -

cdr3_nt: TGTGCCAGCAGTTTTGGCCAGGGAGGTTTTACGAGCAATCAGCCCCAGCATTTT
cdr3_aa: CASSFGQGGFTSNQPQHF
v_call: TRBV12-3/TRBV12-4
j_call: TRBJ1-5
d_call: -
clone_size: -

cdr3_nt: TGTGCCAGCTCACCCCGGGCTAGCGGGAGTACAGATACGCAGTATTTT
cdr3_aa: CASSPRASGSTDTQYF
v_call: TRBV18
j_call: TRBJ2-3
d_call: TRBD2
clone_size: once

cdr3_nt: TGTGCCAGCAGCTTGGGATCTTTTGGGGGCTCCTACAATGGGCAGTTCTTC
cdr3_aa: CASSLGSFGGSYNGQFF
v_call: TRBV6-1
j_call: TRBJ2-1
d_call: -
clone_size: once

cdr3_nt: TGTGCCAGCAGCTGGGCACTGGAACACGAGACCCAGTACTTC
cdr3_aa: CASSWALEHETQYF
v_call: TRBV7-2
j_call: TRBJ2-5
d_call: -
clone_size: few

cdr3_nt: TGCAGTGCTAGACCTCCCGACAGGGGACTTTCTATCGAGCAGTACTTC
cdr3_aa: CSARPPDRGLSIEQYF
v_call: TRBV20-1
j_call: TRBJ2-7
d_call: TRBD1
clone_size: many

cdr3_nt: TGTGCCAGCAGGGACGGGACAGATACGCAGTATTTT
cdr3_aa: CASRDGTDTQYF
v_call: TRBV28
j_call: TRBJ2-3
d_call: -
clone_size: few

cdr3_nt: TGTGCCAGCAGCCCCGGGGGGTTCGGGAACACTGAAGCTTTCTTT
cdr3_aa: CASSPGGFGNTEAFF
v_call: TRBV7-6
j_call: TRBJ1-1
d_call: -
clone_size: -

cdr3_nt: TGTGCCATCAGCTTGCAGGGGTCTGAGAATTCACCCCTCCACTTT
cdr3_aa: CAISLQGSENSPLHF
v_call: TRBV10-3
j_call: TRBJ1-6
d_call: -
clone_size: many

cdr3_nt: TGTGCCAGCAGCTCCCGGTACTATGGCTACACCTTC
cdr3_aa: CASSSRYYGYTF
v_call: TRBV7-2
j_call: TRBJ1-2
d_call: -
clone_size: many

cdr3_nt: TGCAGTGCTCCGGGACAGGGGGCTCTCTATGGCTACACCTTC
cdr3_aa: CSAPGQGALYGYTF
v_call: TRBV20-1
j_call: TRBJ1-2
d_call: TRBD1
clone_size: few

cdr3_nt: TGCGCCAGCAGCTTGATCTCACAAGGGAGCACTGAAGCTTTCTTT
cdr3_aa: CASSLISQGSTEAFF
v_call: TRBV5-1
j_call: TRBJ1-1
d_call: -
clone_size: -

cdr3_nt: TGCGCCAGCAGCCAAGATCGGACAGGGGAGAGAGATACGCGGTATTTT
cdr3_aa: CASSQDRTGERDTRYF
v_call: TRBV4-1
j_call: TRBJ2-3
d_call: TRBD1
clone_size: -

cdr3_nt: TGCAGTACGGGGGGGACTAGCGGGGGCTACGAGCAGTACTTC
cdr3_aa: CSTGGTSGGYEQYF
v_call: TRBV20-1
j_call: TRBJ2-7
d_call: TRBD2
clone_size: many

cdr3_nt: TGTGCCAGCAGCTCCTGGGGGGGGGCCCCCGACGAGCAGTACTTC
cdr3_aa: CASSSWGGAPDEQYF
v_call: TRBV7-2
j_call: TRBJ2-7
d_call: -
clone_size: -

cdr3_nt: TGTGCCAGTAGTATACGGCGGGGACTAGAGACCCAGTACTTC
cdr3_aa: CASSIRRGLETQYF
v_call: TRBV19
j_call: TRBJ2-5
d_call: -
clone_size: -

cdr3_nt: TGTGTCAGCAGCGCACAACAAGAGACCCAGTACTTC
cdr3_aa: CVSSAQQETQYF
v_call: TRBV7-2
j_call: TRBJ2-5
d_call: -
clone_size: -

cdr3_nt: TGTGCCAGCAGCGGGCAGACAGGGGGCGGCTTTAACTATGGCTACACCTTC
cdr3_aa: CASSGQTGGGFNYGYTF
v_call: TRBV9
j_call: TRBJ1-2
d_call: TRBD1
clone_size: -

cdr3_nt: TGTGCCAGCAGGCCCACGGGGCATGGGGGAAATGAGCAGTTCTTC
cdr3_aa: CASRPTGHGGNEQFF
v_call: TRBV7-9
j_call: TRBJ2-1
d_call: -
clone_size: many

cdr3_nt: TGCGCCAGCAGCTTACCCCGGGACGGGATGGATGAGCAGTTCTTC
cdr3_aa: CASSLPRDGMDEQFF
v_call: TRBV5-1
j_call: TRBJ2-1
d_call: -
clone_size: -

cdr3_nt: TGTGCCAGCAGCTCCCCGGCCCTCCTCCATGAGCAGTTCTTC
cdr3_aa: CASSSPALLHEQFF
v_call: TRBV7-2
j_call: TRBJ2-1
d_call: -
clone_size: few

cdr3_nt: TGCAGCGTTGCGGTGAGAGCGGGGATAAACACAGATACGCAGTATTTT
cdr3_aa: CSVAVRAGINTDTQYF
v_call: TRBV29-1
j_call: TRBJ2-3
d_call: TRBD2
clone_size: -

cdr3_nt: TGTGCCAGCAGTCCCCCCACAGCGGTGTTCACAGATACGCAGTATTTT
cdr3_aa: CASSPPTAVFTDTQYF
v_call: TRBV28
j_call: TRBJ2-3
d_call: -
clone_size: once

cdr3_nt: TGTGCCAGCAGCCGATTGAGTCTAGCGGGGCTTACGAACACCGGGGAGCTGTTTTTT
cdr3_aa: CASSRLSLAGLTNTGELFF
v_call: TRBV7-3
j_call: TRBJ2-2
d_call: TRBD2
clone_size: few